A selection of T cell receptor beta chains follows, all from one sample in a study of blood T cell repertoires in COVID-19. TCRdb's copy holds only in-frame clones and misses some; the assay was immunoSEQ multiplex PCR. The sample yields nearly 200,000 clones, about four fifths seen once. Material for sequencing was PBMCs or T cells enriched from blood (not recorded which). These receptors were taken from a man aged 35-49 years who had recovered from COVID-19. Each CDR3 is given with its conserved first and last residue. Each record gives: J gene, V gene, D gene, clone size, CDR3 protein, CDR3 DNA. D genes are given only for firm matches. Rows may omit the clone size; those that give it use once, few, many or a size class.

J: TRBJ2-7; V: TRBV18; D: TRBD1; size: -; CDR3: CASSPPGQYYEQYF; DNA: TGTGCCAGCTCACCCCCGGGACAGTACTACGAGCAGTACTTC
J: TRBJ1-6; V: TRBV15; D: TRBD1; size: -; CDR3: CATSRAAGGDSPLHF; DNA: TGTGCCACCAGCAGGGCGGCAGGGGGAGACTCACCCCTCCACTTT
J: TRBJ2-3; V: TRBV7-2; D: TRBD2; size: -; CDR3: CASSLRGGQGTDTQYF; DNA: TGTGCCAGCAGCTTACGGGGGGGTCAGGGCACAGATACGCAGTATTTT
J: TRBJ1-1; V: TRBV27; D: -; size: many; CDR3: CASSTENTEAFF; DNA: TGTGCCAGCAGTACAGAGAACACTGAAGCTTTCTTT
J: TRBJ2-1; V: TRBV3-1/TRBV3-2; D: TRBD2; size: -; CDR3: CASSQVSLAGAQQEQFF; DNA: TGTGCCAGCAGCCAAGTTAGCCTAGCGGGGGCCCAACAAGAGCAGTTCTTC
J: TRBJ2-7; V: TRBV7-9; D: -; size: -; CDR3: CASSLTSPRGFYEQYF; DNA: TGTGCCAGCAGCTTAACGAGTCCGAGGGGGTTCTACGAGCAGTACTTC
J: TRBJ1-5; V: TRBV10-3; D: TRBD1; size: -; CDR3: CATRDRDSNQPQHF; DNA: TGTGCCACCCGGGACAGGGATAGCAATCAGCCCCAGCATTTT
J: TRBJ1-2; V: TRBV3-1/TRBV3-2; D: -; size: -; CDR3: CASSQDPRVNGYTF; DNA: TGTGCCAGCAGCCAAGATCCCAGGGTCAATGGCTACACCTTC
J: TRBJ1-4; V: TRBV29-1; D: TRBD1; size: once; CDR3: CSVEDRWFRTGANEKLFF; DNA: TGCAGCGTTGAAGATCGGTGGTTCCGGACAGGCGCGAATGAAAAACTGTTTTTT
J: TRBJ1-1; V: TRBV4-1; D: -; size: -; CDR3: CASSQESGGLAFF; DNA: TGCGCCAGCAGCCAAGAAAGTGGGGGCCTCGCTTTCTTT
J: TRBJ1-3; V: TRBV4-1; D: -; size: -; CDR3: CASSQAGVSGNTIYF; DNA: TGCGCCAGCAGCCAAGCAGGGGTCTCTGGAAACACCATATATTTT
J: TRBJ1-2; V: TRBV6-6; D: TRBD1; size: -; CDR3: CASSRFFYRDRTANYGYTF; DNA: TGTGCCAGCAGTCGCTTTTTTTACCGGGACAGGACCGCTAACTATGGCTACACCTTC
J: TRBJ2-7; V: TRBV18; D: TRBD1; size: few; CDR3: CASSGQGSEQYF; DNA: TGTGCCAGCTCGGGACAGGGTTCCGAGCAGTACTTC
J: TRBJ2-3; V: TRBV24-1; D: TRBD2; size: -; CDR3: CATSDSGGADTQYF; DNA: TGTGCCACCAGTGATAGCGGGGGCGCAGATACGCAGTATTTT
J: TRBJ1-2; V: TRBV7-2; D: TRBD1; size: -; CDR3: CASRGRQGSNYGYTF; DNA: TGTGCCAGCAGGGGAAGACAGGGGAGTAACTATGGCTACACCTTC
J: TRBJ2-1; V: TRBV6-6; D: -; size: -; CDR3: CASSPEWGGPAYNEQFF; DNA: TGTGCCAGCAGTCCCGAGTGGGGGGGGCCAGCCTACAATGAGCAGTTCTTC
J: TRBJ2-1; V: TRBV18; D: TRBD1; size: -; CDR3: CASSPQGAINEQFF; DNA: TGTGCCAGCTCACCTCAGGGGGCCATCAATGAGCAGTTCTTC
J: TRBJ2-2; V: TRBV6-5; D: -; size: -; CDR3: CASSRAGSNTGELFF; DNA: TGTGCCAGCAGTAGGGCGGGTTCGAACACCGGGGAGCTGTTTTTT
J: TRBJ1-2; V: TRBV12-5; D: -; size: -; CDR3: CASASSPNYGYTF; DNA: TGTGCTAGTGCGTCTTCCCCTAACTATGGCTACACCTTC
J: TRBJ1-4; V: TRBV15; D: TRBD1; size: -; CDR3: CATSRPGQGGGEKLFF; DNA: TGTGCCACCAGCAGACCCGGACAGGGGGGGGGTGAAAAACTGTTTTTT
J: TRBJ2-1; V: TRBV6-5; D: -; size: -; CDR3: CASSSSQYSYNEQFF; DNA: TGTGCCAGCAGCAGCTCACAGTACTCCTACAATGAGCAGTTCTTC
J: TRBJ1-1; V: TRBV7-9; D: TRBD1; size: few; CDR3: CASSPGTGLNTEAFF; DNA: TGTGCCAGCAGCCCAGGGACAGGGTTGAACACTGAAGCTTTCTTT
J: TRBJ1-1; V: TRBV7-2; D: -; size: -; CDR3: CASSPRWGRGNTEAFF; DNA: TGTGCCAGCAGCCCCCGGTGGGGCAGGGGGAACACTGAAGCTTTCTTT
J: TRBJ1-2; V: TRBV15; D: -; size: -; CDR3: CATSRDRNQGGGYTF; DNA: TGTGCCACCAGCAGAGATCGAAATCAGGGAGGTGGCTACACCTTC
J: TRBJ1-6; V: TRBV14; D: -; size: -; CDR3: CASSPGLTISPLHF; DNA: TGTGCCAGCAGCCCGGGACTAACTATTTCACCCCTCCACTTT
J: TRBJ2-7; V: TRBV7-6; D: TRBD1; size: -; CDR3: CASSSVGQGYEQYF; DNA: TGTGCCAGCAGCTCCGTAGGACAGGGGTACGAGCAGTACTTC
J: TRBJ1-1; V: TRBV6-5; D: -; size: -; CDR3: CASSYSIYELGAFF; DNA: TGTGCCAGCAGTTACTCCATCTATGAGTTGGGCGCTTTCTTT
J: TRBJ1-3; V: TRBV7-8; D: -; size: -; CDR3: CASSLAGQSLSGNTIYF; DNA: TGTGCCAGCAGCTTAGCGGGGCAGTCCCTCTCTGGAAACACCATATATTTT
J: TRBJ2-2; V: TRBV24-1; D: -; size: few; CDR3: CATSRSGELFF; DNA: TGTGCCACCAGTCGGTCCGGGGAGCTGTTTTTT
J: TRBJ2-5; V: TRBV7-9; D: -; size: -; CDR3: CASSRDSQGQETQYF; DNA: TGTGCCAGCAGCCGAGATTCACAGGGACAAGAGACCCAGTACTTC
J: TRBJ2-1; V: TRBV19; D: TRBD2; size: -; CDR3: CATSPGGPYYNEQFF; DNA: TGTGCCACCTCTCCGGGGGGGCCCTACTACAATGAGCAGTTCTTC
J: TRBJ2-3; V: TRBV28; D: -; size: -; CDR3: CASSDGQGGKDTQYF; DNA: TGTGCCAGCAGTGACGGGCAGGGGGGAAAAGATACGCAGTATTTT
J: TRBJ1-1; V: TRBV7-6; D: -; size: -; CDR3: CASSFRTPGEATEAFF; DNA: TGTGCCAGCAGCTTCCGTACCCCCGGGGAAGCAACTGAAGCTTTCTTT
J: TRBJ2-1; V: TRBV5-1; D: TRBD2; size: -; CDR3: CASKAGGIDEQFF; DNA: TGCGCCAGCAAAGCGGGGGGGATCGATGAGCAGTTCTTC
J: TRBJ1-2; V: TRBV19; D: -; size: few; CDR3: CASKIIRPEGYGYTF; DNA: TGTGCCAGCAAGATCATCAGGCCGGAGGGCTATGGCTACACCTTC
J: TRBJ1-2; V: TRBV10-3; D: -; size: -; CDR3: CAISVDRTSNYGYTF; DNA: TGTGCCATCAGTGTAGACAGGACGTCTAACTATGGCTACACCTTC
J: TRBJ1-1; V: TRBV30; D: -; size: -; CDR3: CAWRTYTDYTEAFF; DNA: TGTGCCTGGAGGACTTACACGGACTACACTGAAGCTTTCTTT
J: TRBJ2-1; V: TRBV2; D: TRBD2; size: -; CDR3: CASSVWRGSYNEQFF; DNA: TGTGCCAGCAGTGTGTGGCGGGGGTCTTACAATGAGCAGTTCTTC
J: TRBJ1-2; V: TRBV5-1; D: TRBD1; size: few; CDR3: CASSSGQGSSGYTF; DNA: TGCGCCAGCAGCTCGGGACAGGGAAGTAGTGGCTACACCTTC
J: TRBJ1-5; V: TRBV6-1; D: TRBD1; size: -; CDR3: CASRDRGLQPQHF; DNA: TGTGCCAGCCGTGACAGGGGGCTTCAGCCCCAGCATTTT
J: TRBJ2-2; V: TRBV11-3; D: TRBD1; size: -; CDR3: CASSLRTGVANTGELFF; DNA: TGTGCCAGCAGCCTACGGACAGGAGTCGCGAACACCGGGGAGCTGTTTTTT
J: TRBJ1-4; V: TRBV24-1; D: -; size: -; CDR3: CATSSGQGDEKLFF; DNA: TGTGCCACCAGTTCGGGACAAGGAGATGAAAAACTGTTTTTT
J: TRBJ2-1; V: TRBV5-6; D: TRBD2; size: -; CDR3: CASSPRGAGGLFEQFF; DNA: TGTGCCAGCAGCCCGCGTGGAGCGGGGGGGCTATTTGAGCAGTTCTTC
J: TRBJ2-7; V: TRBV25-1; D: TRBD1; size: -; CDR3: CASSATDRGLYEQYF; DNA: TGTGCCAGCAGTGCAACGGACAGGGGCCTCTACGAGCAGTACTTC
J: TRBJ1-1; V: TRBV2; D: TRBD1; size: -; CDR3: CASRGRDRVGTEAFF; DNA: TGTGCCAGCAGAGGCCGGGACAGGGTGGGCACTGAAGCTTTCTTT
J: TRBJ1-4; V: TRBV6-2/TRBV6-3; D: -; size: -; CDR3: CASSRPGRVREKLFF; DNA: TGTGCCAGCAGCCGGCCTGGCAGGGTGAGGGAAAAACTGTTTTTT